The T cell receptor (beta chain) described here comes from a study of regulatory T cells in long-lasting Graves disease. CDR3 length: 16 amino acids. Unmatched junction bases numbered 4, after V lost 0 bases and J lost 5 bases. Germline V CDR1 and CDR2: LGHNA, YSLEER. Whole-study results and caveats: There were preferences for TRBV28, TRBJ1-2 and TRBJ2-5 in persistent disease.

There are many counts of this clonotype. The antigen is undetermined. iRepertoire HTBI primers and Arm-PCR of CDR3 regions built TCR beta libraries. MiXCR, applied by TCRdb to the multiplex PCR reads, yields one record per CDR3 protein. The sample shows approximately 360,000 distinct CDR3 sequences, approximately 10% of them seen only once. Time point in this sample: newly diagnosed GD, antithyroid drugs for less than 3 months. RNA extracted from PBMCs served as the sequencing template. It was an endocrinology department in Xi'an, China, that provided the patients. The same data also contributed to another study, on T cells in Graves' hyperthyroidism and ophthalmopathy. As that study records: Clinical symptoms, serum thyroxine, TRAb, thyroid ultrasound and orbital computed tomography informed diagnoses. Blood held most thyroid clonotypes expanded above 0.001 frequency.

This receptor was obtained from a woman under 30 with Graves disease. This specimen consisted of peripheral blood mononuclear cells (PBMCs), obtained at new diagnosis, from a patient treated with antithyroid drugs. J is TRBJ1-5 and V is TRBV4-3; 10 bases map to TRBD1. The CDR3 protein is CASSQDVTGGDQPQHF. CDR3 in DNA: TGCGCCAGCAGCCAAGATGTGACAGGGGGCGATCAGCCCCAGCATTTT.